Presented here are 7 T cell receptor beta chains from one specimen sequenced in a study of blood T cell repertoires in COVID-19. Generated by immunoSEQ multiplex PCR, the TCRdb table keeps only in-frame clones and is missing some. The data contain some 140,000 clones, 70% to 85% of them singletons. Sequencing was carried out using peripheral blood. The receptors originated from a woman aged 55-75 years with acute or convalescent COVID-19.

The V and J genes are TRBV7-9 and TRBJ1-1, with 7 bases lining up with TRBD1. The CDR3 length is 12 residues. Losses at the gene ends were 6 bases for V and 7 bases for J; bases not matched to a gene: 5. Germline V gene lookup returns CDR1 SEHNR and CDR2 FQNEAQ (reference sequence). The CDR3 loop reads CASSKQGFEAFF. The DNA of the CDR3 is TGTGCCAGCAGTAAACAGGGGTTTGAAGCTTTCTTT.

A single count supports this clone. The chain is built from TRBV28 and TRBJ1-4; D is perhaps TRBD1 (5 bases). The CDR3 runs 15 residues. V was clipped by 2 bases and J by 1 base, with 8 bases between them. CDR1 is MDHEN and CDR2 is SYDVKM in the germline V gene. The CDR3 DNA reads TGTGCCAGCAGTTTAAGGGGTTTAACTAATGAAAAACTGTTTTTT. Protein product: CASSLRGLTNEKLFF.

The rearrangement uses TRBV6-1 and TRBJ1-5; D uncertain. The CDR3 covers 14 residues. V shed 2 bases and J shed 3 bases, with 8 bases lying between them. Germline CDR1 reads MNHNS; CDR2 reads SASEGT. The CDR3: CASSEIVPNQPQHF. CDR3 DNA: TGTGCCAGCAGTGAAATAGTGCCCAATCAGCCCCAGCATTTT.

The chain carries TRBV29-1 and TRBJ1-3, with a tentative D call TRBD1 (5 bases). The CDR3 is 14 amino acids. Germline CDR1 and CDR2: SQVTM and ANQGSEA. Trimming left V 6 bases short and J 3 bases short, with 15 bases between. The CDR3 nucleotides are TGCAGCGTCGGACACTCAGGGTTTGGAAACACCATATATTTT. Its translation is CSVGHSGFGNTIYF.

This sequence joins TRBV7-2 and TRBJ2-3, with 8 bases lining up with TRBD1. CDR3 length: 14 amino acids. The trim removed 5 bases at V and 5 bases at J, leaving 6 bases unmatched. Germline-derived CDR1 and CDR2 are SGHTA and FQGNSA. The CDR3 DNA follows: TGTGCCAGCAGCGCGGGGACAGGTGGAGATACGCAGTATTTT. Residues: CASSAGTGGDTQYF.

The genes are TRBV7-9 and TRBJ1-2, with a weak D call TRBD1 (6 bases). Germline V gives CDR1 SEHNR, CDR2 FQNEAQ (reference sequence). V lost 5 bases to trimming and J lost 0 bases, with 19 bases between them. The CDR3 spans 17 residues. The CDR3 DNA sequence: TGTGCCAGCAGCGCACCCCGGACAGCTTTTGCTAACTATGGCTACACCTTC. Its translation is CASSAPRTAFANYGYTF.

This clone appeared once. The rearrangement links TRBV2 to TRBJ1-5; weak D call: TRBD1 (6 bases). V gave up 5 bases and J gave up 2 bases, with 16 bases separating them. The CDR3 extends over 16 amino acids. Germline CDR1 is SNHLY and CDR2 is FYNNEI. The CDR3: CASSPLLQGGNQPQHF. In DNA form, the CDR3 reads TGTGCCAGCAGTCCCCTTTTACAGGGTGGCAATCAGCCCCAGCATTTT.